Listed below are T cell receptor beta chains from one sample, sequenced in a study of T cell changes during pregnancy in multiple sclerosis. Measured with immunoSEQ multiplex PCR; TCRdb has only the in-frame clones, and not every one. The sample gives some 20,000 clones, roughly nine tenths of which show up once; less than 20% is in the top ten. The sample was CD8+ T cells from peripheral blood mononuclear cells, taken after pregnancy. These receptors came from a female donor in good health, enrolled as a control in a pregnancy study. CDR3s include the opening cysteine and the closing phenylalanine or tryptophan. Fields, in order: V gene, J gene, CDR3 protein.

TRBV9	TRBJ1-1	CASSAHPGDGGEAFF
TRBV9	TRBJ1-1	CASSHGTDEAFF
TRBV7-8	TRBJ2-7	CASSADRGQRYEQYF
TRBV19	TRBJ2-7	CASSRGGASYEQYF
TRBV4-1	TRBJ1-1	CASSQGVGFGTEAFF
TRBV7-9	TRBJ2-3	CASRETETDTQYF
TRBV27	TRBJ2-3	CASRLRPYLDPDTQYF
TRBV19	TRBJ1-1	CASSLTLRDTEAFF
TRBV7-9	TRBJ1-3	CASSSETGRGNTIYF
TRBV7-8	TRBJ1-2	CASSPTFFFTGNYGYTF
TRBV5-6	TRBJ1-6	CASSFAVNDNSPLHF
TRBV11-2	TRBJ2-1	CASSFIEGQSSYNEQFF
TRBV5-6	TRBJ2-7	CASSSAPMGLSAYEQYF
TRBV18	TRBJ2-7	CASSPSRGYEQYF
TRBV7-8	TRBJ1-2	CASSSGQGIAGYTF
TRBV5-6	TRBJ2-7	CASSGTIGLGSYEQYF
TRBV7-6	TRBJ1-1	CASSVTGGVEAFF
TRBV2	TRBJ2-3	CASSQGTSSFTDTQYF
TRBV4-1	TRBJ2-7	CASSPDSSYEQYF
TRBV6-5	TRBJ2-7	CASSYGGEYEQYF
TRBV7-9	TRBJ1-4	CASSLVRDSSPNEKLFF
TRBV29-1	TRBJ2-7	CSSILGGKSYEQYF
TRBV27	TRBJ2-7	CASSIGLAAYYEQYF
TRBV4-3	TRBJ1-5	CASSQEGGGPGIISVDQPQHF
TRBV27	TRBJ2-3	CASSLSPGGGDTQYF
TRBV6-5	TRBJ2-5	CASSYSGPTAQETQYF
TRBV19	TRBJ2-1	CASSIQGTTYNEQFF